The clone carrying this TCR beta chain was detected ten times or more. The library targeted TCRbeta and was prepared with unique molecular identifiers. TCRdb ran MiXCR on the PCR reads and lists one entry per CDR3 protein. Among 150,000 to 250,000 distinct CDR3 sequences listed, roughly 15% were seen once. The CDR3 is 14 amino acids. Trimming cost V 4 bases and J 0 bases, with 10 bases left between them. CDR1 is SGHRS and CDR2 is YFSETQ in the germline V gene. This specimen comes from a study of T-cell reconstitution after alpha-beta-depleted transplantation in children. The clonotype was recovered from a human donor who donated a stem cell graft to a child with acute lymphoblastic leukemia. J is TRBJ1-1 and V is TRBV5-1; D may be TRBD1 (6 bases). The material was PBMCs from the stem cell graft donor, obtained from the stem cell graft. For the CDR3, the DNA is TGCGCCAGCAGCGCCGGGACACTGAACACTGAAGCTTTCTTT. Amino acids: CASSAGTLNTEAFF.